This TCR beta chain came from a study of T cells in Graves' hyperthyroidism and ophthalmopathy. Trimming removed 5 bases from V and 2 bases from J, with 7 bases in between. CDR3 length: 12 amino acids. TCR beta CDR3 sequences were amplified from RNA transcripts. Researchers ran a first-round RT-PCR on the TCR CDR3 using the HTBI primer set. MiXCR, run by TCRdb on the multiplex PCR reads, gives a single entry per CDR3 protein. The sample consists of 300,000 to 350,000 distinct CDR3 sequences, around 23% of them appearing once. This receptor was taken from a woman aged 45 to 65 with Graves' hyperthyroidism. The gene calls are TRBV12-3 or TRBV12-4 and TRBJ2-7; D is undetermined. Sequences were obtained from blood. CDR3 sequence: CASSQTTYEQYF. The CDR3 coding sequence is TGTGCCAGCAGTCAGACCACCTACGAGCAGTACTTC.